A single sample gave rise to the 8 T cell receptor beta chains below, sequenced in a study of T cells in Graves' hyperthyroidism and ophthalmopathy. RNA transcripts gave rise to amplified TCR beta CDR3 regions. The primer set for the first-round RT-PCR of the TCR CDR3 was HTBI. A single record per CDR3 protein comes from TCRdb applying MiXCR to the multiplex PCR reads. The sample has 280,000 or so distinct CDR3 sequences; 25% to 30% are singletons. The sequenced sample was blood. All receptors derive from a man between 35 and 55 years old with Graves' hyperthyroidism that later progressed to Graves' ophthalmopathy.

This clonotype was observed many times. V usage is TRBV6-4 and J usage is TRBJ2-6; D ambiguous. Germline V gene lookup returns CDR1 MRHNA and CDR2 SNTAGT. This CDR3 contains 13 residues. The V and J ends lost 7 bases and 0 bases respectively, with 4 bases between them. Written as DNA, the CDR3 is TGTGCCAGCATACACTCTGGGGCCAACGTCCTGACTTTC. This encodes CASIHSGANVLTF.

CDR3 protein: CASRSGTVNLHEQYF. The CDR3 DNA reads TGTGCCAGCAGATCCGGGACGGTGAACCTCCACGAGCAGTACTTC. V is TRBV6-1 and J is TRBJ2-7; D is possibly TRBD1 or TRBD2 (5 bases each). The V gene's germline CDR1 is MNHNS and CDR2 SASEGT. This CDR3 is 15 amino acids long. The germline V and J ends were trimmed by 6 bases and 5 bases, with 20 bases remaining between them.

This clonotype has ten or more counts. This CDR3 fails to terminate in the conserved phenylalanine or tryptophan, so it likely reflects a read error. This chain links TRBV10-3 with TRBJ2-7, with TRBD2 matching 8 bases. CDR3 length: 13 amino acids. From germline, CDR1 is ENHRY and CDR2 SYGVKD. The V gene end was trimmed by 7 bases and the J gene end by 5 bases; junction bases not matched to a gene: 7. This chain's CDR3 is CAIKREFMDEQYL. In nucleotides, the CDR3 is TGTGCCATCAAGCGGGAGTTTATGGACGAGCAGTACCTC.

The sample holds many counts of this clonotype. The chain has TRBV20-1 and TRBJ2-7; D might be TRBD1 (6 bases). Germline values: CDR1 DFQATT, CDR2 SNEGSKA (reference sequence). V lost 3 bases and J lost 7, with 22 bases in between. CDR3 length equals 15 residues. The CDR3 loop is CSARLWGRRNSEQYF. The DNA of the CDR3 is TGCAGTGCTAGGTTGTGGGGGCGACGGAACTCGGAGCAGTACTTC.

The chain has TRBV11-2 and TRBJ1-1; the D is unclear. Trimming stripped 5 bases from V and 3 bases from J, with 13 bases between. The CDR3 totals 14 residues. CDR1 and CDR2 from the germline V gene are SGHAT and FQNNGV. The CDR3 sequence is CASSHTDTYTEAFF. In nucleotides, the CDR3 is TGTGCCAGCAGCCATACCGACACTTACACTGAAGCTTTCTTT.

V and J are TRBV7-2 and TRBJ2-5; 11 bases line up with TRBD2. This CDR3 comprises 16 residues. Germline V CDR1 and CDR2: SGHTA, FQGNSA. V lost 1 base, J lost 2 bases, and 3 bases stayed unmatched. The CDR3 sequence: CASSLGASGGQETQYF. The CDR3 DNA is TGTGCCAGCAGCTTAGGGGCTAGCGGGGGGCAAGAGACCCAGTACTTC.

This clonotype was picked up many times. This rearrangement joins TRBV12-3 or TRBV12-4 to TRBJ1-1, with a tentative D call TRBD1 (5 bases). This CDR3 has 15 amino acids. Trimming left V 6 bases short and J 3 bases short, with 17 bases between. The CDR3 protein is CASRMSGVGDTEAFF. The CDR3, as DNA: TGTGCCAGCAGGATGTCGGGGGTGGGGGACACTGAAGCTTTCTTT.

The table lists this clonotype with many counts. The chain links TRBV2 to TRBJ2-5; 11 bases line up with TRBD2. The length of the CDR3 is 14 residues. Germline assignment: CDR1 SNHLY and CDR2 FYNNEI. V gave up 7 bases and J gave up 5 bases; unmatched junction bases: 6. The CDR3 is CASIAGLADETQYF. The DNA of the CDR3 is TGTGCCAGCATTGCGGGACTAGCGGACGAGACCCAGTACTTC.